These 3 T cell receptor beta chains were all obtained from the same sample, sequenced in a study of T cells expressing NK-cell markers. TCRdb processed the 5' RACE reads again and assigns one entry to each CDR3 protein, with no DNA. The sample table sets out fewer than 40,000 distinct CDR3 sequences. The source material was blood T cells: a sorted CD56 or NKG2C T cell subset, CD4+ or CD8+ T cells, or bulk PBMC T cells (not recorded which). These receptors came from a woman between 18 and 70 years old in good health.

The chain combines TRBV13 with TRBJ2-1; as DNA is missing, the TRBD2 call by TCRdb cannot be tested. Germline-derived CDR1 and CDR2 are PRHDT and FYEKMQ (reference sequence). This CDR3 is 15 amino acids long. The CDR3 region is CASSLVASGSNEQFF.

The chain is built from TRBV12-3 or TRBV12-4 and TRBJ2-5; TCRdb's D call of TRBD1 is untestable without DNA. CDR3 length: 13 amino acids. The chain's CDR3 is CASSTGQKETQYF.

The CDR3 sequence is CATSRVGTVDHGYTF. The chain employs TRBV15 and TRBJ1-2; the D gene TCRdb calls, TRBD1, cannot be checked with no DNA. CDR3 length equals 15 residues. Germline-derived CDR1 and CDR2 are LNHNV and YYDKDF (reference sequence).